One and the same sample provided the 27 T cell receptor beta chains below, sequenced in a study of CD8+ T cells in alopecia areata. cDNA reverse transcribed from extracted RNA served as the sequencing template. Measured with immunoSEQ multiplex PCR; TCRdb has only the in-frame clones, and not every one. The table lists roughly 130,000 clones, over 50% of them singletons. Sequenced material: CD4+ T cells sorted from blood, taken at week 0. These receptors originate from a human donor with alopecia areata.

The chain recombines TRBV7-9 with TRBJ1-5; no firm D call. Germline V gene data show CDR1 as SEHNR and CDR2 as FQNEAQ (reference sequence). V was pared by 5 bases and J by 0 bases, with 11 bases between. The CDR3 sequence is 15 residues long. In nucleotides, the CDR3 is TGTGCCAGCAGCCAGGACGGTTATAGCAATCAGCCCCAGCATTTT. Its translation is CASSQDGYSNQPQHF.

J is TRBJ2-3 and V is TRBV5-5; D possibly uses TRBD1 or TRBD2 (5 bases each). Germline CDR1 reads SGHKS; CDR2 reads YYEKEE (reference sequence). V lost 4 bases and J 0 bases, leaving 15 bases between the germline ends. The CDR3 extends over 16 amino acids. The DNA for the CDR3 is TGTGCCAGCAGCCCCAGGACGGGGCATAGCACAGATACGCAGTATTTT. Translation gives CASSPRTGHSTDTQYF.

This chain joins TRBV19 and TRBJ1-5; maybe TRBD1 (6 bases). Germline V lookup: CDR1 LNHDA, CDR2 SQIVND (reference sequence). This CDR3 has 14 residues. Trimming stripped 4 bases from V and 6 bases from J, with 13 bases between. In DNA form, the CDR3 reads TGTGCCAGTAGTACAACAGGGACGGGTCAGCCCCAGCATTTT. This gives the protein CASSTTGTGQPQHF.

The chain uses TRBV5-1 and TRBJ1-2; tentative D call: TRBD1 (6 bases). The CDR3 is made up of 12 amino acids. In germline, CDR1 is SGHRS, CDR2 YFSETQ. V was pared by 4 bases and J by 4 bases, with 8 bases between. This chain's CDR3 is CASSVDSYGYTF. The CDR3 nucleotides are TGCGCCAGCAGCGTGGACAGCTATGGCTACACCTTC.

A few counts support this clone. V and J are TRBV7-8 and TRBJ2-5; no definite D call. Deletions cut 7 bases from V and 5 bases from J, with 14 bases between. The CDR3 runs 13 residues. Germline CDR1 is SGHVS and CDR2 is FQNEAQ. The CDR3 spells CASNEYLQETQYF. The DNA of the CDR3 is TGTGCCAGCAACGAGTATCTCCAGGAGACCCAGTACTTC.

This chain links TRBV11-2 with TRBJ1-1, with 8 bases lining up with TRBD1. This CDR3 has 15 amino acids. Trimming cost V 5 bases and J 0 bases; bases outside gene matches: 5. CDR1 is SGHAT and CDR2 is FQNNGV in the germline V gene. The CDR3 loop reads CASSLTGGMNTEAFF. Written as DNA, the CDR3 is TGTGCCAGCAGCCTTACAGGGGGAATGAACACTGAAGCTTTCTTT.

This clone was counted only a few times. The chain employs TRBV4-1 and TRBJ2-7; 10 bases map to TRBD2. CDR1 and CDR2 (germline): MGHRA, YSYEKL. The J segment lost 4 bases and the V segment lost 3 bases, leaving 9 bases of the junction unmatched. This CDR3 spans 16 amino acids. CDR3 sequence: CASSQGSSGRSYEQYF. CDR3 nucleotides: TGCGCCAGCAGCCAGGGTTCTAGCGGGAGATCGTACGAGCAGTACTTC.

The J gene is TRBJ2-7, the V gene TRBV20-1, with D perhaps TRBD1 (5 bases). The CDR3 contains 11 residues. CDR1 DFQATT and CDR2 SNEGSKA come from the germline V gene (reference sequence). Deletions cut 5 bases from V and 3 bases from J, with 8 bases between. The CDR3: CSAAQGYEQYF. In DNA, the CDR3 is TGCAGTGCTGCCCAGGGCTACGAGCAGTACTTC.

The CDR3 sequence: CAIRPGQGNNEQFF. DNA of the CDR3: TGTGCCATCAGACCGGGACAGGGGAACAATGAGCAGTTCTTC. The chain employs TRBV10-3 and TRBJ2-1, with TRBD1 matching over 10 bases. The CDR3 loop spans 14 amino acids. Germline values: CDR1 ENHRY, CDR2 SYGVKD. Trimming removed 6 bases from V and 5 bases from J; junction bases left unmatched: 4.

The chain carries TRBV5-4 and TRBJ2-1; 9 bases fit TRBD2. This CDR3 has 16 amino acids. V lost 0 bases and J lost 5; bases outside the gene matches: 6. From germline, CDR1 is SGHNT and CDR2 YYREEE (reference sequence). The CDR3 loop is CASSLGAGGLDNEQFF. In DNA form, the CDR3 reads TGTGCCAGCAGCTTGGGAGCGGGAGGCCTAGACAATGAGCAGTTCTTC.

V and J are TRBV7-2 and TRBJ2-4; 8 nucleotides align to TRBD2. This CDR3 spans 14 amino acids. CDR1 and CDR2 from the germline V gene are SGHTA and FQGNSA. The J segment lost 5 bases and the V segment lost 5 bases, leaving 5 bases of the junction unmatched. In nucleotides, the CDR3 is TGTGCCAGCAGCCCGCGGGGGGTCGAAAACATTCAGTACTTC. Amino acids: CASSPRGVENIQYF.

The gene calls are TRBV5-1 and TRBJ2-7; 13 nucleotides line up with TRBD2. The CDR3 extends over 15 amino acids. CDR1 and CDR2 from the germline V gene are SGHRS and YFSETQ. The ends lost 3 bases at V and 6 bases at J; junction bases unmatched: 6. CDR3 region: CASSWGLAGMGEQYF. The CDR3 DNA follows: TGCGCCAGCAGCTGGGGACTAGCGGGAATGGGCGAGCAGTACTTC.

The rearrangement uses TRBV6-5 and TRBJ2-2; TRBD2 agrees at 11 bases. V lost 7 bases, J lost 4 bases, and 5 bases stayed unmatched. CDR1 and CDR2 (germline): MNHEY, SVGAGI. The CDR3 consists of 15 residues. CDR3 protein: CASTPSGRSTGELFF. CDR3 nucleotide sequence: TGTGCCAGCACCCCTAGCGGGAGGAGCACCGGGGAGCTGTTTTTT.

The CDR3 is CASSWRGSNTEAFF. CDR3 nucleotide sequence: TGCGCCAGCAGCTGGAGAGGATCAAACACTGAAGCTTTCTTT. This chain uses TRBV5-1 with TRBJ1-1; D unresolved. Deletions cut 3 bases from V and 2 bases from J, with 11 bases between. The V gene's germline CDR1 is SGHRS and CDR2 YFSETQ. The CDR3 has 14 residues.

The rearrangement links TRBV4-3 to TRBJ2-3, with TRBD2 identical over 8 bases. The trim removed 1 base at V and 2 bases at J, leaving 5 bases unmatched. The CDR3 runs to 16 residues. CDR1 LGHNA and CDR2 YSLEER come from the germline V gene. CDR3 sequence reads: CASSQGTGGDTDTQYF. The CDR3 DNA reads TGCGCCAGCAGCCAAGGTACGGGAGGGGACACAGATACGCAGTATTTT.

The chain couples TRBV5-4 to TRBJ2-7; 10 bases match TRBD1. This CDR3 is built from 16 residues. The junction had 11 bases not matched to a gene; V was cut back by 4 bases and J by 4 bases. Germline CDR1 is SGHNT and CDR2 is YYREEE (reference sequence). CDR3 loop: CASSTGGTGARYEQYF. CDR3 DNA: TGTGCCAGCAGCACCGGTGGGACAGGGGCCAGGTACGAGCAGTACTTC.

CDR3 nucleotide sequence: TGTGCCAGCGGGTACGGGACCTCCTACGAGCAGTACTTC. Translation: CASGYGTSYEQYF. This chain uses TRBV6-5 with TRBJ2-7; perhaps D is TRBD1 or TRBD2 (5 bases each). The length of the CDR3 is 13 residues. Germline V gene data show CDR1 as MNHEY and CDR2 as SVGAGI. Between the trimmed V and J ends, which lost 8 bases and 0 bases, there was a span of 11 bases.

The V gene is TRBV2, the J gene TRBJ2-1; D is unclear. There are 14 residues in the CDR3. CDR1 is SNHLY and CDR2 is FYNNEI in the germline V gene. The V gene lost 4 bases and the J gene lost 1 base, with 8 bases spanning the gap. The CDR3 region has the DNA TGTGCCAGCAGTGCGCGCGGTTCCTACAATGAGCAGTTCTTC. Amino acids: CASSARGSYNEQFF.

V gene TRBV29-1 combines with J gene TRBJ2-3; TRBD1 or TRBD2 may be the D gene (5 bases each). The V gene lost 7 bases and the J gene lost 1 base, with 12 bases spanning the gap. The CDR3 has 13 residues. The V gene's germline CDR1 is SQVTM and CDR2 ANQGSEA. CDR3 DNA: TGCAGCGCCGGGGCCCGGGGCACAGATACGCAGTATTTT. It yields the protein CSAGARGTDTQYF.

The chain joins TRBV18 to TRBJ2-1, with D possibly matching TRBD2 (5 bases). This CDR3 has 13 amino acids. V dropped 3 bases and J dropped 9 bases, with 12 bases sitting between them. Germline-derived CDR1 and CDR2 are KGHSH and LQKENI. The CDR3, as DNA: TGTGCCAGCTCACCGAACCCGGGGAGTGAGCAGTTCTTC. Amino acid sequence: CASSPNPGSEQFF.

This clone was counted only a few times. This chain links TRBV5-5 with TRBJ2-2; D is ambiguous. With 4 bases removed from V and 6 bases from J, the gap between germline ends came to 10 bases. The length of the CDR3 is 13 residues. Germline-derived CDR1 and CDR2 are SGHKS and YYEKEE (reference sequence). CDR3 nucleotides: TGTGCCAGCAGCCTCGACGGGTCCGGGGAGCTGTTTTTT. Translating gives CASSLDGSGELFF.

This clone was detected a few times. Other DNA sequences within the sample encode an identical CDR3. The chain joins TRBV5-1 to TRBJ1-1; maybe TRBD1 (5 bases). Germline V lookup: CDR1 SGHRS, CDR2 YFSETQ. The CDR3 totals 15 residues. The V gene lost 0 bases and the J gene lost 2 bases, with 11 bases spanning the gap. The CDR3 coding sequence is TGCGCCAGCAGCTTGGCCTCGGGGGGTAACACTGAAGCTTTCTTT. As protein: CASSLASGGNTEAFF.

The CDR3 nucleotides read TGTGCCAGCCGGATGGGGCAAAACAATGAGCAGTTCTTC. Protein: CASRMGQNNEQFF. The V call is TRBV6-6, the J call TRBJ2-1; maybe TRBD1 (5 bases). The V and J ends lost 8 bases and 5 bases respectively, with 13 bases between them. The CDR3 is 13 residues long. Germline V CDR1 and CDR2: MNHNY, SVGAGI (reference sequence).

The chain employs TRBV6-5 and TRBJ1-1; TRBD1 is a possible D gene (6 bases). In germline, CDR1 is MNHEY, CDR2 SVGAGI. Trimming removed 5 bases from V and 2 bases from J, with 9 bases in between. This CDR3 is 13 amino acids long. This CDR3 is CASSKQGNTEAFF. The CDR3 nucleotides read TGTGCCAGCAGTAAACAGGGAAACACTGAAGCTTTCTTT.

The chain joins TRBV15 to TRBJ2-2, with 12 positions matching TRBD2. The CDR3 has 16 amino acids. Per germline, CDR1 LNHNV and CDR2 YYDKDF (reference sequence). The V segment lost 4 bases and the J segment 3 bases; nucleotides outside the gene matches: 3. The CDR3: CATSNLAGGDTGELFF. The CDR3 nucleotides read TGTGCCACCAGCAACCTAGCGGGGGGGGACACCGGGGAGCTGTTTTTT.

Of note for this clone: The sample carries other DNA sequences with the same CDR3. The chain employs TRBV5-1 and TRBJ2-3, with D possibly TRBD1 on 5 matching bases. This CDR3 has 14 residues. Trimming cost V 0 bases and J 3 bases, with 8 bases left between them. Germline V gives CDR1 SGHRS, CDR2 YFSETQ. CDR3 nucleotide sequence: TGCGCCAGCAGCTTGGAGGCAGGGACAGATACGCAGTATTTT. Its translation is CASSLEAGTDTQYF.

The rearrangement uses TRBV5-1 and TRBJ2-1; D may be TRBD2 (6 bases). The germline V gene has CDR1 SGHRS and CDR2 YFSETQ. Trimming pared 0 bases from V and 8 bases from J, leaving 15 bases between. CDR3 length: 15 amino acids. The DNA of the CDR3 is TGCGCCAGCAGCTTGGTGGCGGGAAGTGACGATGAGCAGTTCTTC. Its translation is CASSLVAGSDDEQFF.